This TCR beta chain is drawn from a study of a mutant IDH1 vaccine in newly diagnosed glioma. V was clipped by 5 bases and J by 10 bases; unmatched bases: 8. The CDR3 consists of 14 residues. Germline V gives CDR1 MDHEN, CDR2 SYDVKM. The time point here: baseline, week 1 (first vaccination visit). As to treatment: pre-vaccination baseline after standard-of-care therapy. Sequenced by immunoSEQ multiplex PCR; TCRdb stores in-frame clones only, minus some. The table lists about 16,000 clones, about 95% of them singletons, with 3.6% in the top ten. The chain carries TRBV28 and TRBJ1-6, with 7 bases lining up with TRBD1. Source: peripheral blood mononuclear cells (PBMCs), taken from a glioma patient treated with radiotherapy, temozolomide or both. This clonotype was obtained from a young woman with glioma. Some clones in this sample may be carry-over from other donors' samples. The CDR3 DNA sequence: TGTGCCAGCAGTGCAGGGGGAGCTCGCTCACCCCTCCACTTT. This sequence encodes CASSAGGARSPLHF.